This record covers a single T cell receptor beta chain. The antigen remains undetermined. This CDR3 has 14 residues. Trimming shortened V by 3 bases and J by 6 bases, and 14 bases separated the two germline ends. The germline V gene encodes CDR1 SGHAT and CDR2 FQNNGV. Libraries were prepared by immunoSEQ multiplex PCR; TCRdb keeps only in-frame clonotypes and omits some of them. The table shows 74,000 or so clones, with roughly 80% occurring only once. This sample is drawn from a study of T cell responses to AZD1222 COVID-19 vaccine. Findings of the study overall: Repertoires were obtained only post-peak T cell response. Across spike, vaccine-associated CD4 TCRs were found, dominant at 160-218 and 743-854.

The material was peripheral blood, obtained on day 0 of AZD1222 vaccination. The chain links TRBV11-2 to TRBJ1-1; possibly TRBD1 for D (5 bases). This receptor was taken from an adult in good health. CDR3 protein: CASSFRPGSSEAFF. The CDR3 DNA follows: TGTGCCAGCAGCTTTCGTCCAGGGTCCTCTGAAGCTTTCTTT.